The 15 T cell receptor beta chains below all came from one sample that was sequenced in a study of metastatic and nonmetastatic thyroid tumors (dated by TCRdb to about 2020). None of the patients had been given any treatment before thyroid surgery. The method was PCR. Instrument used: Illumina HiSeq 4000. TCRdb's own reprocessing of the public reads used fastp at Q25 and MiXCR and kept productive beta chains. Across this sample there are around 61,000 clones, with more than 25% seen only once. The ten most abundant clones make up more than 15% of the sample. The sequenced sample was blood. The receptors derive from a female donor with papillary thyroid cancer or a benign thyroid nodule (not recorded which). Some clones in this sample may be carry-over from other donors' samples.

The V gene is TRBV20-1, the J gene TRBJ2-7; D gene unclear. Trimming took off 2 bases at V and 4 bases at J, with 12 bases between the two ends. The V gene's germline CDR1 is DFQATT and CDR2 SNEGSKA (reference sequence). CDR3 length: 13 amino acids. The CDR3 region is CSARPPTGYEQYF. The CDR3 DNA reads TGCAGTGCTAGACCGCCGACTGGATACGAGCAGTACTTC.

There are a few counts of this clone. The genes are TRBV6-1 and TRBJ2-5, with 7 positions matching TRBD1. This CDR3 has 13 amino acids. V was clipped by 10 bases and J by 5 bases; unmatched bases: 10. Germline assignment: CDR1 MNHNS and CDR2 SASEGT. CDR3 in amino acids: CATSQGEWETQYF. The CDR3 DNA follows: TGTGCCACCTCGCAGGGGGAGTGGGAGACCCAGTACTTC.

This clone was seen a handful of times. The chain carries TRBV4-3 and TRBJ2-5, with TRBD2 identical over 7 bases. The CDR3 sequence is 15 residues long. V lost 0 bases and J lost 5; bases outside the gene matches: 6. CDR1 is LGHNA and CDR2 is YSLEER in the germline V gene. The DNA of the CDR3 is TGCGCCAGCAGCCAAGAGGCGGCGGGAGTTGAGACCCAGTACTTC. This sequence encodes CASSQEAAGVETQYF.

This rearrangement joins TRBV20-1 to TRBJ2-2, with 11 bases identical to TRBD2. J gave up 2 bases and V 6 bases, and 5 bases lay outside the gene matches. This CDR3 region has 15 residues. Per the germline V gene, CDR1 is DFQATT and CDR2 is SNEGSKA (reference sequence). CDR3 in DNA: TGCAGTGCGCAACTAGCGGGGGAAAACACCGGGGAGCTGTTTTTT. Protein sequence: CSAQLAGENTGELFF.

The genes are TRBV7-3 and TRBJ2-1, with TRBD1 matching 9 bases. Germline V gene sequence: CDR1 SGHTA, CDR2 FQGTGA. The CDR3 totals 13 residues. V was clipped by 3 bases and J by 7 bases; unmatched bases: 1. CDR3 sequence reads: CASSFGTGNEQFF. CDR3 nucleotides: TGTGCCAGCAGCTTTGGGACAGGGAATGAGCAGTTCTTC. Combining the CDR3 with reference TRBV7-3 and TRBJ2-1 gives the whole variable domain GAGVSQTPSNKVTEKGKYVELRCDPISGHTALYWYRQSLGQGPEFLIYFQGTGAADDSGLPNDRFFAVRPEGSVSTLKIQRTERGDSAVYLCASSFGTGNEQFFGPGTRLTVL.

This clone is medium-sized (0.01 to 0.1%) within its sample. The rearrangement links TRBV24-1 to TRBJ1-2; D is uncertain. Per germline, CDR1 KGHDR and CDR2 SFDVKD. The V gene lost 7 bases and the J gene lost 2 bases, with 16 bases spanning the gap. The CDR3 has 15 amino acids. The CDR3 DNA sequence: TGTGCCACCAGCGCCTCGGACGGGAAAAACTATGGCTACACCTTC. This encodes CATSASDGKNYGYTF.

V and J are TRBV20-1 and TRBJ2-7; D might be TRBD1 (5 bases). Germline V gives CDR1 DFQATT, CDR2 SNEGSKA (reference sequence). Trimming took off 0 bases at V and 6 bases at J, with 15 bases between the two ends. The CDR3 has 14 amino acids. The CDR3 loop reads CSARDRGLTFEQYF. The CDR3, as DNA: TGCAGTGCTAGAGATAGGGGCCTAACGTTCGAGCAGTACTTC.

This clone occurred many times. J is TRBJ1-6 and V is TRBV30; 9 bases line up with TRBD1. After removal of 6 bases from V and 7 bases from J, the junction contained 10 bases not matched to a gene. The CDR3 runs 15 residues. CDR1 GTSNPN and CDR2 SVGIG come from the germline V gene (reference sequence). The CDR3 DNA reads as TGTGCCTGCTATCCCGGGACAGGGTCGAATTCACCCCTCCACTTT. Translating gives CACYPGTGSNSPLHF.

V usage is TRBV28 and J usage is TRBJ2-6; D unresolved. V was pared by 10 bases and J by 0 bases, with 19 bases between. Germline lookup yields CDR1 MDHEN and CDR2 SYDVKM. The CDR3 is 17 residues long. The CDR3: CATNTPFVSSGANVLTF. CDR3 DNA sequence: TGTGCCACCAATACACCTTTCGTCAGCTCTGGGGCCAACGTCCTGACTTTC.

This sequence joins TRBV27 and TRBJ2-2; D possibly corresponds to TRBD1 (6 bases). Germline lookup yields CDR1 MNHEY and CDR2 SMNVEV (reference sequence). V was trimmed by 0 bases and J by 2 bases, leaving 10 bases between them. This CDR3 has 16 amino acids. CDR3 sequence (DNA): TGTGCCAGCAGTTTATCGTGGACAGCAAACACCGGGGAGCTGTTTTTT. This sequence encodes CASSLSWTANTGELFF.

This clone was detected ten times or more. The sample holds other DNA sequences that translate to the same CDR3. The J gene is TRBJ1-1, the V gene TRBV7-2; D is uncertain. Germline lookup yields CDR1 SGHTA and CDR2 FQGNSA. Trimming cost V 8 bases and J 3 bases, with 13 bases left between them. This CDR3 region has 13 residues. CDR3 bases: TGTGCCAGCGCTGAAGGGAGGTACACTGAAGCTTTCTTT. Residues: CASAEGRYTEAFF.

The chain is built from TRBV12-3 or TRBV12-4 and TRBJ1-1; the match to TRBD1 covers 8 bases. This CDR3 is built from 16 residues. V dropped 3 bases and J dropped 0; count of bases not matched to a gene: 6. The CDR3 protein is CASSFYRGFMNTEAFF. The CDR3 nucleotides are TGTGCCAGCAGTTTTTACAGGGGGTTCATGAACACTGAAGCTTTCTTT.

This clone was recorded many times. The chain recombines TRBV4-3 with TRBJ1-5; D not certain. The CDR3 contains 15 residues. Germline V gives CDR1 LGHNA, CDR2 YSLEER. With 0 bases removed from V and 5 bases from J, the gap between germline ends came to 11 bases. The CDR3 bases are TGCGCCAGCAGCCAAGATGGGGTGGGGTATCAGCCCCAGCATTTT. Its protein is CASSQDGVGYQPQHF.

This clone was counted between two and nine times. This chain links TRBV2 with TRBJ2-7; D is possibly TRBD1 (7 bases). The CDR3 runs 16 residues. CDR1 is SNHLY, CDR2 FYNNEI, per germline. V shed 6 bases and J shed 5 bases, with 23 bases lying between them. The chain's CDR3 is CASSGTRDRSMNEQYF. CDR3 sequence (DNA): TGTGCCAGCAGCGGGACTCGGGACAGAAGTATGAACGAGCAGTACTTC.

This clone was observed once. The chain recombines TRBV11-2 with TRBJ2-1; 10 bases map to TRBD1. Germline assignment: CDR1 SGHAT and CDR2 FQNNGV. This CDR3 comprises 16 residues. Trimming cost V 4 bases and J 0 bases; bases outside gene matches: 3. The CDR3 coding sequence is TGTGCCAGCAGCTCGCGGGACAGGGGCTCCTACAATGAGCAGTTCTTC. Protein sequence: CASSSRDRGSYNEQFF.